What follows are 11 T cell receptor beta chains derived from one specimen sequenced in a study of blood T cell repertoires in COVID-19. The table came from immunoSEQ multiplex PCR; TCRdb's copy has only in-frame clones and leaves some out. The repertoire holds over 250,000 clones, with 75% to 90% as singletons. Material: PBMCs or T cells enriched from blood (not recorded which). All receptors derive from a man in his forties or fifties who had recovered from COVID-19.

This CDR3 is CASSLMSGGPGELFF. The DNA for the CDR3 is TGTGCCAGCAGCTTAATGTCGGGGGGGCCCGGGGAGCTGTTTTTT. The V gene is TRBV7-2, the J gene TRBJ2-2; 8 nucleotides agree with TRBD2. The J segment lost 6 bases and the V segment lost 2 bases, leaving 5 bases of the junction unmatched. This CDR3 is built from 15 residues. CDR1 SGHTA and CDR2 FQGNSA come from the germline V gene.

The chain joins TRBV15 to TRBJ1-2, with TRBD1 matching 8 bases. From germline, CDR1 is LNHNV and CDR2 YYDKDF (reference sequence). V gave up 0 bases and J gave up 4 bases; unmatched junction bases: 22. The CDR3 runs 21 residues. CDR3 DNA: TGTGCCACCAGCAGAGATCGAAGGGAAGGCCGACAGGGGCGGATTGGCTATGGCTACACCTTC. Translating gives CATSRDRREGRQGRIGYGYTF.

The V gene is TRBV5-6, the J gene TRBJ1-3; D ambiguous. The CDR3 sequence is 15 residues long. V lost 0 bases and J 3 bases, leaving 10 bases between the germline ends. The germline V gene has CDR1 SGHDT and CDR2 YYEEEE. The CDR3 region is CASSLDGVNGNTIYF. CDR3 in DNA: TGTGCCAGCAGCTTGGACGGGGTTAATGGAAACACCATATATTTT.

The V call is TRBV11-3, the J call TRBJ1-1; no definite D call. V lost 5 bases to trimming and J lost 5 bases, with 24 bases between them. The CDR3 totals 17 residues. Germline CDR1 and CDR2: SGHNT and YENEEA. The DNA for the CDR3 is TGTGCCAGCAGCCCGAGGACGGAGCGGGTGTGGGATACTGAAGCTTTCTTT. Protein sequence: CASSPRTERVWDTEAFF. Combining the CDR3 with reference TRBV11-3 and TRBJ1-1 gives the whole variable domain EAGVVQSPRYKIIEKKQPVAFWCNPISGHNTLYWYLQNLGQGPELLIRYENEEAVDDSQLPKDRFSAERLKGVDSTLKIQPAELGDSAVYLCASSPRTERVWDTEAFFGQGTRLTVV.

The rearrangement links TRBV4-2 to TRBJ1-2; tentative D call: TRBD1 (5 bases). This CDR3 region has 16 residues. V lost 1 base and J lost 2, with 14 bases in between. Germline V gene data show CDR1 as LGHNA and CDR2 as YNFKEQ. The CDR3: CASSQVLETVNYGYTF. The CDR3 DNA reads TGTGCCAGCAGCCAAGTCTTGGAGACAGTAAACTATGGCTACACCTTC.

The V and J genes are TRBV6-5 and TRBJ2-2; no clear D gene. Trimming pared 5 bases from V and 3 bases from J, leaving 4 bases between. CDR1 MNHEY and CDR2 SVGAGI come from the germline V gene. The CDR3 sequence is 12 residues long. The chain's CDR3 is CASSPYTGELFF. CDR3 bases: TGTGCCAGCAGTCCCTACACCGGGGAGCTGTTTTTT.

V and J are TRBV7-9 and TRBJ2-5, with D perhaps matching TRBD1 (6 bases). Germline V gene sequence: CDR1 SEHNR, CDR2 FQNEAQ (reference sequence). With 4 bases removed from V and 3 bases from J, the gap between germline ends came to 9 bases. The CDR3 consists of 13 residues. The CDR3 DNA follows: TGTGCCAGCAGCTCCCGACAGGAAGAGACCCAGTACTTC. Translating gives CASSSRQEETQYF.

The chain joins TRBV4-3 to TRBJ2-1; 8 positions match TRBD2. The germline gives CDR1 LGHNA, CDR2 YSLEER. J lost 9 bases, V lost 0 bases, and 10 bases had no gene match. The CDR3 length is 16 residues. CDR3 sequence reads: CASSQDDGRELGEQFF. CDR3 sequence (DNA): TGCGCCAGCAGCCAAGATGACGGGAGGGAGCTCGGTGAGCAGTTCTTC.

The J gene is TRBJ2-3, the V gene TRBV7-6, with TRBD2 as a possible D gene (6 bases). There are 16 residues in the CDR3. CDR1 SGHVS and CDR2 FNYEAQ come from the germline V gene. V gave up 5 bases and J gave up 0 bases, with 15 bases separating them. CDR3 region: CASSGGPTRSTDTQYF. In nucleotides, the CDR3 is TGTGCCAGCAGCGGAGGGCCTACGCGGAGCACAGATACGCAGTATTTT.

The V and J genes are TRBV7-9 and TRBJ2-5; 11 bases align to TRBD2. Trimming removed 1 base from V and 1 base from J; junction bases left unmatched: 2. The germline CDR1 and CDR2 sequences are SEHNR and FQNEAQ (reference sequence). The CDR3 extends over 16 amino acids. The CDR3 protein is CASSLGTSGFQETQYF. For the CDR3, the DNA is TGTGCCAGCAGCTTAGGGACTAGCGGGTTCCAAGAGACCCAGTACTTC.

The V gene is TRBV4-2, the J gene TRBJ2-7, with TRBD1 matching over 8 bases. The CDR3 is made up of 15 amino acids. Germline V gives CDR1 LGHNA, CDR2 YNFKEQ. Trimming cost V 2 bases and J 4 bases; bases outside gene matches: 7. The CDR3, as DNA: TGTGCCAGCAGCCAACAAACCGGACAGGGTTACGAGCAGTACTTC. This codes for CASSQQTGQGYEQYF.